This TCR beta chain was captured in a study of glioma-infiltrating T cells. The germline V gene encodes CDR1 MNHEY and CDR2 SVGEGT. This CDR3 spans 15 amino acids. Trimming removed 1 base at V and 5 bases at J, with 12 bases between. The iRepertoire nested amplicon-rescue multiplex PCR amplified TCR alpha and beta CDR3s from RNA. A single record per CDR3 protein comes from TCRdb applying MiXCR to the multiplex PCR reads. In the table there are around 97,000 distinct CDR3 sequences, 29% of which are singletons. Findings and limits, study-wide: Gliomas, especially low-grade, showed above-expected tissue-blood divergence; non-neoplastic patients showed below.

This clonotype has ten or more counts. Its antigen remains unidentified. This chain uses TRBV6-2 or TRBV6-3 with TRBJ1-5, with a weak D call TRBD1 (5 bases). This receptor was taken from a human donor with low-grade glioma or glioblastoma, undergoing nonglioma brain surgery, or in good health (not recorded which). The sequenced sample was glioma tissue, nonneoplastic brain tissue, or PBMCs (not recorded which). The CDR3 here is CASSYLKSGYQPQHF. CDR3 nucleotides: TGTGCCAGCAGTTACTTAAAATCAGGGTATCAGCCCCAGCATTTT.